The source of this TCR beta chain is a study of cytomegalovirus exposure and HLA in healthy donors. With V trimmed by 6 bases and J by 1 base, 5 bases remained unmatched. CDR3 length equals 15 residues. Germline assignment: CDR1 ENHRY and CDR2 SYGVKD. A multiplex PCR was run with 60 Vbeta primers and 13 Jbeta primers. Sequencing was performed with immunoSEQ multiplex PCR; in TCRdb, only in-frame clones are kept and a portion is missing. The sample has tens of thousands of clones; more than 55% are singletons. The rearrangement joins TRBV10-3 to TRBJ2-2; 7 bases are a match to TRBD1. The sequence was obtained from a woman between 45 and 65 years old in good health and CMV-seropositive. Specimen: PBMCs. CDR3 protein: CAISRQGLNTGELFF. CDR3 bases: TGTGCCATCAGCCGACAGGGTCTGAACACCGGGGAGCTGTTTTTT.